These 15 T cell receptor beta chains were all obtained from the same sample, sequenced in a study of blood T cell repertoires in COVID-19 (dated by TCRdb to the early 2020s). Receptor libraries were prepared by the immunoSEQ multiplex PCR assay. Sourced from immuneACCESS, this table was stored by TCRdb with only in-frame sequences that have V and J called. A share of the clones is absent; for the studies checked, an unresolved V gene accounts for under half, and the remainder has no known explanation. This sample lists some 160,000 clones; around 89% were detected once. The ten largest account for approximately 2.9% of the sample. The sample comprised peripheral blood. The receptors were gathered from a man between 60 and 70 years old with acute or convalescent COVID-19.

V and J are TRBV6-5 and TRBJ1-3; possible D gene TRBD1, 5 bases. This CDR3 is built from 15 residues. Between the trimmed V and J ends, which lost 1 base and 7 bases, there was a span of 14 bases. Germline V gene data show CDR1 as MNHEY and CDR2 as SVGAGI. In DNA form, the CDR3 reads TGTGCCAGCAGTTACTACCCCAAGGGGTCGAACACCATATATTTT. It encodes CASSYYPKGSNTIYF.

The V and J genes are TRBV9 and TRBJ1-2; TRBD1 is a possible D gene (5 bases). Germline assignment: CDR1 SGDLS and CDR2 YYNGEE. This CDR3 has 16 residues. V shed 3 bases and J shed 2 bases, with 17 bases lying between them. The CDR3 is CASSEEGSVGNYGYTF. CDR3 nucleotides: TGTGCCAGCAGCGAGGAGGGGTCGGTAGGAAACTATGGCTACACCTTC.

The gene calls are TRBV24-1 and TRBJ1-5; D not resolved. CDR1 KGHDR and CDR2 SFDVKD come from the germline V gene. This CDR3 has 13 residues. Trimming shortened V by 5 bases and J by 4 bases, and 8 bases separated the two germline ends. CDR3 nucleotides: TGTGCCACCAGTGTGGTAGTGAATCAGCCCCAGCATTTT. Protein: CATSVVVNQPQHF.

This clone was found once. CDR3 nucleotides: TGTGCCAGCAGCTTAGCGGGACAGGGGGGGAGTGGCTACACCTTC. Protein sequence: CASSLAGQGGSGYTF. The V call is TRBV7-2, the J call TRBJ1-2, with TRBD1 identical over 11 bases. Germline trimming cut 0 bases from V and 7 bases from J; bases unmatched to any gene: 4. CDR3 length equals 15 residues. The germline gives CDR1 SGHTA, CDR2 FQGNSA. Using reference TRBV7-2 and TRBJ1-2 for the parts outside the CDR3, the full variable domain is GAGVSQSPSNKVTEKGKDVELRCDPISGHTALYWYRQSLGQGLEFLIYFQGNSAPDKSGLPSDRFSAERTGGSVSTLTIQRTQQEDSAVYLCASSLAGQGGSGYTFGSGTRLTVV.

This clone was counted a single time. The chain has TRBV9 and TRBJ1-1; 8 bases match TRBD1. J gave up 7 bases and V 0 bases, and 5 bases lay outside the gene matches. The germline CDR1 and CDR2 sequences are SGDLS and YYNGEE. The CDR3 has 14 residues. CDR3 sequence: CASSVGQGASEAFF. DNA of the CDR3: TGTGCCAGCAGCGTAGGGCAGGGGGCGAGTGAAGCTTTCTTT. Based on the CDR3 plus reference TRBV9 and TRBJ1-1, the full variable domain is DSGVTQTPKHLITATGQRVTLRCSPRSGDLSVYWYQQSLDQGLQFLIQYYNGEERAKGNILERFSAQQFPDLHSELNLSSLELGDSALYFCASSVGQGASEAFFGQGTRLTVV.

This clone was seen only once. The rearrangement links TRBV3-1 (or the pseudogene TRBV3-2) to TRBJ1-2, with 10 bases that match TRBD1. V gave up 4 bases and J gave up 7 bases; unmatched junction bases: 6. This CDR3 contains 14 residues. CDR1 LGHDT and CDR2 YNNKEL come from the germline V gene (reference sequence). The CDR3 sequence: CASSRRQGAGGYTF. The CDR3 DNA is TGTGCCAGCAGCCGCCGACAGGGGGCGGGTGGCTACACCTTC.

This chain connects TRBV5-4 to TRBJ1-6; 8 nucleotides agree with TRBD1. The CDR3 covers 13 residues. Germline V lookup: CDR1 SGHNT, CDR2 YYREEE (reference sequence). V trimming: 4 bases; J trimming: 7 bases; junction bases outside the gene matches: 1. CDR3 residues: CASSRDRNSPLHF. The CDR3 DNA reads TGTGCCAGCAGCCGGGACAGGAATTCACCCCTCCACTTT.

The CDR3 region has the DNA TGTGCCAGCAGTGAATATAAGGGGGCGGGTGATACGCAGTATTTT. Translating it yields CASSEYKGAGDTQYF. The rearrangement links TRBV25-1 to TRBJ2-3; 7 nucleotides align to TRBD1. The CDR3 extends over 15 amino acids. V trimming: 0 bases; J trimming: 6 bases; junction bases outside the gene matches: 6. Germline V gene lookup returns CDR1 MGHDK and CDR2 SYGVNS.

The chain is built from TRBV19 and TRBJ1-4; D uncertain. With 7 bases removed from V and 5 bases from J, the gap between germline ends came to 17 bases. The CDR3 extends over 15 amino acids. The germline V gene has CDR1 LNHDA and CDR2 SQIVND (reference sequence). CDR3 sequence reads: CASTHAGLGNEKLFF. CDR3 nucleotide sequence: TGTGCCAGTACCCACGCGGGTCTCGGGAATGAAAAACTGTTTTTT.

The chain carries TRBV27 and TRBJ2-4; 14 nucleotides align to TRBD2. The CDR3 runs 14 residues. V gave up 5 bases and J gave up 15 bases; unmatched junction bases: 9. The germline V gene has CDR1 MNHEY and CDR2 SMNVEV (reference sequence). In nucleotides, the CDR3 is TGTGCCAGCAGTCTACGGACTAGCGGGGGGATCCTGTACTTC. Translated: CASSLRTSGGILYF.

This clone was observed once. The V and J genes are TRBV27 and TRBJ1-1; TRBD1 matches 10 bases. Germline lookup yields CDR1 MNHEY and CDR2 SMNVEV (reference sequence). This CDR3 has 16 amino acids. The junction had 7 bases not matched to a gene; V was cut back by 5 bases and J by 1 base. The chain's CDR3 is CASSPGQGGTNTEAFF. The CDR3 DNA is TGTGCCAGCAGTCCCGGACAGGGGGGGACGAACACTGAAGCTTTCTTT.

The chain carries TRBV4-2 and TRBJ1-1; 8 bases match TRBD1. Trimming at V came to 4 bases and at J to 0 bases, leaving 16 bases not matched to a gene. Per the germline V gene, CDR1 is LGHNA and CDR2 is YNFKEQ. This CDR3 region has 19 residues. The CDR3, as DNA: TGTGCCAGCAGCCTCTGGGGGGATGAGACAGGGGTATTGAACACTGAAGCTTTCTTT. Protein sequence: CASSLWGDETGVLNTEAFF.

The chain is built from TRBV23-1 and TRBJ1-5; tentative D call: TRBD1 (6 bases). TRBV23-1 is an ORF, with its function uncertain. This CDR3 region has 18 residues. The V and J ends lost 0 bases and 4 bases respectively, with 19 bases between them. CDR3 nucleotides: TGCGCCAGCAGTCAATCGATGGTCGTGGGGGCCTTTAATCAGCCCCAGCATTTT. As protein: CASSQSMVVGAFNQPQHF.

The CDR3 coding sequence is TGTGCCAGCAGTTACCCAGACAGCTATGGCTACACCTTC. Its protein is CASSYPDSYGYTF. The chain links TRBV6-5 to TRBJ1-2; TRBD1 might be the D (5 bases). This CDR3 comprises 13 residues. The V end was cut by 2 bases, the J end by 4 bases, with 8 bases between. Germline V gives CDR1 MNHEY, CDR2 SVGAGI.

The chain links TRBV11-2 to TRBJ2-3; possible D gene TRBD1, 5 bases. CDR3 length: 15 residues. Germline CDR1 reads SGHAT; CDR2 reads FQNNGV. V was pared by 5 bases and J by 3 bases, with 15 bases between. The DNA of the CDR3 is TGTGCCAGCAGCCGATACCAGGGTTCTACAGATACGCAGTATTTT. Translating gives CASSRYQGSTDTQYF.